This is a list of T cell receptor beta chains from one sample in a study of blood T cell repertoires in COVID-19. Sequencing was performed with immunoSEQ multiplex PCR; in TCRdb, only in-frame clones are kept and a portion is missing. The sample has about 37,000 clones, about 89% seen once. The sequenced sample consisted of peripheral blood. Source of these receptors: a human donor in a cohort sampled during active COVID-19. Each CDR3 is given with its conserved first and last residue. The order of the fields is CDR3 DNA, CDR3 protein, clone size, V gene, D gene, J gene. The D gene is left open where the match is weak. Only some rows state a clone size, as once, few, many or a class for expanded clones.

CDR3nt: TGTGCCACCGCCCCAGGGGGATCTAATGAAAAACTGTTTTTT; CDR3aa: CATAPGGSNEKLFF; abundance: NA; v_gene: TRBV6-5; d_gene: TRBD1; j_gene: TRBJ1-4
CDR3nt: TGTGCCAGCAGCTTGGGGCTAGCGGGGGCGAGCACCGGGGAGCTGTTTTTT; CDR3aa: CASSLGLAGASTGELFF; abundance: NA; v_gene: TRBV5-4; d_gene: TRBD2; j_gene: TRBJ2-2
CDR3nt: TGCGCCAGCACAGCAGGGGGCCTGCCCCCCACCTTC; CDR3aa: CASTAGGLPPTF; abundance: once; v_gene: TRBV5-1; d_gene: TRBD1; j_gene: TRBJ1-2
CDR3nt: TGTGCCAGCACGAAGTATGGACAGTCTAGGGAGCAGTACTTC; CDR3aa: CASTKYGQSREQYF; abundance: NA; v_gene: TRBV7-9; d_gene: NA; j_gene: TRBJ2-7
CDR3nt: TGTGCCACCAGTGATTTTACAGGGGCCGCTACCTATACGCAGTATTTT; CDR3aa: CATSDFTGAATYTQYF; abundance: NA; v_gene: TRBV24-1; d_gene: TRBD1; j_gene: TRBJ2-3
CDR3nt: TGTGCCAGCAGTTTCTCCAGGGGCAACACAGATACGCAGTATTTT; CDR3aa: CASSFSRGNTDTQYF; abundance: NA; v_gene: TRBV27; d_gene: NA; j_gene: TRBJ2-3
CDR3nt: TGCGCCAGCAGCTTGACACCCGACTATGGCTACACCTTC; CDR3aa: CASSLTPDYGYTF; abundance: NA; v_gene: TRBV5-1; d_gene: NA; j_gene: TRBJ1-2
CDR3nt: TGTGCTAGTGGTTCCCCCCCGGGACAGGGTTTTTTTGGAAACACCATATATTTT; CDR3aa: CASGSPPGQGFFGNTIYF; abundance: NA; v_gene: TRBV12-5; d_gene: TRBD1; j_gene: TRBJ1-3
CDR3nt: TGTGCTAGTGGTTTGGGCATCGGCGAGCAGTACTTC; CDR3aa: CASGLGIGEQYF; abundance: NA; v_gene: TRBV12-5; d_gene: NA; j_gene: TRBJ2-7
CDR3nt: TGTGCCAGCAGCCCCATTGGGGACAGCGCTAATGAAAAACTGTTTTTT; CDR3aa: CASSPIGDSANEKLFF; abundance: NA; v_gene: TRBV7-9; d_gene: TRBD1; j_gene: TRBJ1-4
CDR3nt: TGTGCCAGCAGCAGACTAGCCAATTACGATGATGAGCAGTTCTTC; CDR3aa: CASSRLANYDDEQFF; abundance: NA; v_gene: TRBV5-6; d_gene: TRBD2; j_gene: TRBJ2-1
CDR3nt: TGTGCCAGTAGTACACCAGGGGGTAATGGCTACACCTTC; CDR3aa: CASSTPGGNGYTF; abundance: NA; v_gene: TRBV19; d_gene: TRBD1; j_gene: TRBJ1-2